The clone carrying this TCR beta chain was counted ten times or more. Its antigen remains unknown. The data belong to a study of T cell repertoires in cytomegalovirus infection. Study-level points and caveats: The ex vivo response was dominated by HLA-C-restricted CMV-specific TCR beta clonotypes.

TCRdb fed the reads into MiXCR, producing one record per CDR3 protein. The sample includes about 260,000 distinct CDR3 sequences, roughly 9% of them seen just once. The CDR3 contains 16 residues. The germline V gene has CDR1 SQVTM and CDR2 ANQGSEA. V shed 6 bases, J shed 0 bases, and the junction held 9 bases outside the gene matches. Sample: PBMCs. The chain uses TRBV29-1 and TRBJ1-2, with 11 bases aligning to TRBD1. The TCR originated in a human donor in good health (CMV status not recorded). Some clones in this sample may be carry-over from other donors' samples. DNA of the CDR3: TGCAGCGTGAAGGGGGACAGGGGGACCTCTAACTATGGCTACACCTTC. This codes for CSVKGDRGTSNYGYTF. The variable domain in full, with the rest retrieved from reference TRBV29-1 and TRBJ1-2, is SAVISQKPSRDICQRGTSLTIQCQVDSQVTMMFWYRQQPGQSLTLIATANQGSEATYESGFVIDKFPISRPNLTFSTLTVSNMSPEDSSIYLCSVKGDRGTSNYGYTFGSGTRLTVV.